This TCR beta chain was sequenced during a study of T-cell memory formation after mild COVID-19. This clonotype was seen more than once but under ten times. Via MiXCR, TCRdb re-called the 5' RACE reads, giving one row per CDR3 protein. The sample holds about 180,000 distinct CDR3 sequences, 16% seen once. Between the trimmed V and J ends, which lost 0 bases and 5 bases, there was a span of 10 bases. Germline V gene lookup returns CDR1 SGHTA and CDR2 FQGNSA. This CDR3 is 14 amino acids long. The sequenced sample was PBMCs or a T cell subset sorted from them (not recorded which). The TCR originated in an adult woman who had mild COVID-19 (a few samples of this study predate the infection). Cell type and time point are not known. This chain joins TRBV7-2 and TRBJ2-5; D is ambiguous. The CDR3 reads CASSLAPRRETQYF. The CDR3 DNA is TGTGCCAGCAGCTTAGCGCCTAGGCGGGAGACCCAGTACTTC. The full variable domain, completed using reference TRBV7-2 and TRBJ2-5, is GAGVSQSPSNKVTEKGKDVELRCDPISGHTALYWYRQSLGQGLEFLIYFQGNSAPDKSGLPSDRFSAERTGGSVSTLTIQRTQQEDSAVYLCASSLAPRRETQYFGPGTRLLVL.